The next 9 T cell receptor beta chains were all read from a single sample in a study of T cell responses to AZD1222 COVID-19 vaccine. This table comes from immunoSEQ multiplex PCR, and its TCRdb copy is limited to in-frame clones, with some not included. This sample has some 130,000 clones, with roughly 87% found just once. The source material was peripheral blood, sampled on day 0 of AZD1222 vaccination. Receptors were obtained from an adult in good health.

The CDR3 region is CASSDRYEQYF. CDR3 bases: TGTGCCAGCAGTGATAGATACGAGCAGTACTTC. The V and J genes are TRBV6-1 and TRBJ2-7; unclear D gene. The germline V gene has CDR1 MNHNS and CDR2 SASEGT. This CDR3 comprises 11 residues. V lost 3 bases and J 4 bases, leaving 4 bases between the germline ends.

The chain recombines TRBV4-1 with TRBJ2-1; TRBD1 agrees at 9 bases. Germline V lookup: CDR1 MGHRA, CDR2 YSYEKL. This CDR3 region has 17 residues. The V segment lost 4 bases and the J segment 1 base; nucleotides outside the gene matches: 8. The CDR3: CASSLPRDRVSYNEQFF. CDR3 bases: TGCGCCAGCAGCCTGCCCCGGGACAGGGTATCCTACAATGAGCAGTTCTTC.

The CDR3 DNA sequence: TGTGCCAGCAGCCAATCGTCGGGAGTGACTTATGGCTACACCTTC. This translates into CASSQSSGVTYGYTF. The rearrangement uses TRBV14 and TRBJ1-2; D not certain. Germline assignment: CDR1 SGHDN and CDR2 FVKESK. The CDR3 spans 15 residues. V lost 2 bases and J 5 bases, leaving 15 bases between the germline ends.

This sequence joins TRBV19 and TRBJ1-2; 8 bases agree with TRBD1. The CDR3 consists of 14 residues. Per the germline V gene, CDR1 is LNHDA and CDR2 is SQIVND (reference sequence). V was pared by 8 bases and J by 8 bases, with 13 bases of the junction left unmatched. CDR3 DNA: TGTGCCAGTCGCGACCTCCAGGGGGCGCGGGGCTACACCTTC. Its translation is CASRDLQGARGYTF.

The chain links TRBV28 to TRBJ2-3; D might be TRBD2 (7 bases). Germline CDR1 is MDHEN and CDR2 is SYDVKM. The CDR3 is 13 amino acids. Trimming shortened V by 7 bases and J by 1 base, and 9 bases separated the two germline ends. The CDR3 region is CASKGGGTDTQYF. CDR3 nucleotide sequence: TGTGCCAGCAAAGGGGGGGGCACAGATACGCAGTATTTT. The complete variable domain, with remaining parts taken from reference TRBV28 and TRBJ2-3, reads DVKVTQSSRYLVKRTGEKVFLECVQDMDHENMFWYRQDPGLGLRLIYFSYDVKMKEKGDIPEGYSVSREKKERFSLILESASTNQTSMYLCASKGGGTDTQYFGPGTRLTVL.

The chain is built from TRBV27 and TRBJ2-1; D call uncertain. Germline loops: CDR1 MNHEY, CDR2 SMNVEV (reference sequence). This CDR3 spans 17 amino acids. The V gene lost 3 bases and the J gene lost 1 base, with 16 bases spanning the gap. CDR3 sequence reads: CASSFEATQLSYNEQFF. The CDR3 DNA is TGTGCCAGCAGTTTTGAAGCGACCCAACTATCCTACAATGAGCAGTTCTTC.

The gene calls are TRBV5-1 and TRBJ2-1; 12 bases fit TRBD2. Germline V gene lookup returns CDR1 SGHRS and CDR2 YFSETQ. The CDR3 consists of 17 residues. J lost 4 bases, V lost 3 bases, and 8 bases had no gene match. The CDR3 reads CASSSLAGGQTYNEQFF. The CDR3 nucleotides are TGCGCCAGCAGCTCACTAGCGGGGGGCCAAACATACAATGAGCAGTTCTTC.

Remarks on this clone: Within the sample, other DNA sequences also encode this same CDR3. This chain joins TRBV30 and TRBJ2-3; D is unclear. The ends were cut back, 2 bases at V and 2 bases at J, with 5 bases in the middle. Germline V gene lookup returns CDR1 GTSNPN and CDR2 SVGIG (reference sequence). The CDR3 runs 12 residues. CDR3 DNA: TGTGCCTGGAGTACTTCCACAGATACGCAGTATTTT. Amino acids: CAWSTSTDTQYF.

This clone appeared a few times. This chain connects TRBV7-9 to TRBJ2-7; D not certain. The CDR3 contains 15 residues. V was pared by 0 bases and J by 1 base, with 10 bases between. From germline, CDR1 is SEHNR and CDR2 FQNEAQ (reference sequence). As DNA, the CDR3 is TGTGCCAGCAGCTTAGCGCCCCACGGATCCTACGAGCAGTACTTC. As protein: CASSLAPHGSYEQYF.